The TCR beta chain described here comes from a study of shared clonotypes between healthy human individuals (dated by TCRdb to about 2020). Background for the entire study: A couple of women and a few men aged 18 to 49 years were included in the cohort. For each donor, three plates each were used for CD4 naive and CD4 memory, two plates were used for CD8 naive, and one plate was used for CD8 memory. To estimate repertoire size and how much clonotypes are shared between individuals, the study performed deep sequencing of blood TCR repertoires from five healthy adults. To increase sequencing depth and limit assay-specific biases, different laboratories used diverse techniques to prepare libraries and sequence TCR repertoires. Per donor, leukapheresis produced somewhere between about 0.94 and 8.9 billion PBMCs. Results and caveats for the whole study, not just this receptor: Sampling was limited to blood, and TCR repertoires in tissue likely differ from TCR repertoires in blood. Larger estimated clonotype richness was generally found for naive subsets than for memory subsets. When a handful of donors were compared, the shared fraction of clonotypes was 5% to 6.5% for naive CD4, 3.5% to 4% for naive CD8, about 2.4% for memory CD4, and less than 0.45% for memory CD8. The genetic and exposure-history diversity represented was limited by the small number of donors. Pairwise subsampling indicated that sequencing depth was expected to affect the degree of clonotype sharing among donors. Even with the large sequencing depth, rarefaction of the sorted-subset datasets indicated that sequencing was incomplete. Compared with non-shared clonotypes, the clonotypes found in all four sorted-subset donors had higher generation probabilities.

With regard to this clone: The antigen this receptor binds is unknown. Nothing much larger sits one base from this clone, and base qualities are not available.

Donors were healthy HIV-negative adults with no recently reported acute infections or vaccinations. All donors were Caucasian adults living in Nashville, Tennessee, USA. CD4+ T cells were enriched by magnetic negative selection; naive cells were then positively selected on CD45RA, and the negative fraction formed the memory subset. Blood was obtained by leukapheresis, after which PBMCs were separated by Ficoll-Histopaque density gradient centrifugation and cryopreserved in liquid nitrogen vapor phase. Analytical flow cytometry was used to check the purity and quantity of each magnetically sorted T cell population. Each sorted fraction had its genomic DNA isolated and then quantified by UV absorbance on a Nanodrop 2000c. TCR CDR3 regions were amplified from genomic DNA by multiplex PCR using the deep immunoSEQ assay. Extracted genomic DNA from each cell subset was distributed evenly across all wells of several immunoSEQ 96-well plates, and each plate was treated as a replicate. For sorted subsets, around 0.2 ug genomic DNA, equal to approximately 30,000 T cell genomes, was loaded into each replicate PCR. The purified libraries were quantified using a Qubit 3.0 fluorometer, sized with a Bioanalyzer 2100, and then quantified again using the KAPA Library Quantification kit. A separate single-read 150-cycle Illumina NextSeq 550 flow cell was used to sequence each immunoSEQ 96-well plate. Per the authors' processing: Because only junctional sequences without quality scores were contained in the immunoSEQ output, filtering matching that applied to full-length reads could not be performed. Sequences were annotated with PyIR, a Python wrapper for IgBLAST v1.9, and V/J genes and CDR3 were assigned using IMGT germline references. Reads were filtered out if the reads had weak V/J assignments (E-value above 1e-6), no CDR3, stop codons, out-of-frame junctions, or ambiguous translated residues. V3J clonotypes were defined as sequences sharing the same inferred V gene, J gene, and CDR3 amino acid sequence. The percentage overlap between two repertoires was calculated by dividing the number of shared unique clonotypes by the size of the smaller repertoire. Richness of each repertoire was evaluated using RTK rarefaction, the Chao1 estimator, and Recon v2.1 estimates of unobserved clonotypes. Generation probabilities were computed with OLGA for all TCRbeta clonotypes obtained by the gDNA method from several donors. Drawn from immuneACCESS, this table holds only the in-frame rearrangements with V and J called that TCRdb kept. Clones are partly lost; checked studies trace under half to an unresolved V gene and leave the rest unexplained. That table furnishes V, J and clone size, whereas the DNA furnished D and trimming. The sample records about 600,000 clones, around 97% of which are singletons. Of the sample, about 0.057% is held by the ten largest clones.

From the germline V gene, CDR1 is SGHRS and CDR2 is YFSETQ. The CDR3, cysteine through phenylalanine, is 16 amino acids long. Of all the DNA, just the CDR3 is kept, 48 bases in frame from base 1. V is cut by 3 bases and J by 1 base, and the space between the germline ends is 16 bases. The clonotype originates from a woman under 40 in good health. The sequenced material came from naive CD4+ T cells sorted from blood. The cell subset or site label, read with the paper, signifies: CD45RA+ positively selected. The V gene is TRBV5-1 and the J gene is TRBJ1-2; TRBD1 is a possible D gene, resting on 5 matching bases. The DNA is TGCGCCAGCAGCTGGGGAGGTCAGGGATATAACTATGGCTACACCTTC. This yields the protein CASSWGGQGYNYGYTF. The full variable domain, with segments outside the CDR3 supplied by the reference TRBV5-1 and TRBJ1-2 proteins, appears as KAGVTQTPRYLIKTRGQQVTLSCSPISGHRSVSWYQQTPGQGLQFLFEYFSETQRNKGNFPGRFSGRQFSNSRSEMNVSTLELGDSALYLCASSWGGQGYNYGYTFGSGTRLTVV.